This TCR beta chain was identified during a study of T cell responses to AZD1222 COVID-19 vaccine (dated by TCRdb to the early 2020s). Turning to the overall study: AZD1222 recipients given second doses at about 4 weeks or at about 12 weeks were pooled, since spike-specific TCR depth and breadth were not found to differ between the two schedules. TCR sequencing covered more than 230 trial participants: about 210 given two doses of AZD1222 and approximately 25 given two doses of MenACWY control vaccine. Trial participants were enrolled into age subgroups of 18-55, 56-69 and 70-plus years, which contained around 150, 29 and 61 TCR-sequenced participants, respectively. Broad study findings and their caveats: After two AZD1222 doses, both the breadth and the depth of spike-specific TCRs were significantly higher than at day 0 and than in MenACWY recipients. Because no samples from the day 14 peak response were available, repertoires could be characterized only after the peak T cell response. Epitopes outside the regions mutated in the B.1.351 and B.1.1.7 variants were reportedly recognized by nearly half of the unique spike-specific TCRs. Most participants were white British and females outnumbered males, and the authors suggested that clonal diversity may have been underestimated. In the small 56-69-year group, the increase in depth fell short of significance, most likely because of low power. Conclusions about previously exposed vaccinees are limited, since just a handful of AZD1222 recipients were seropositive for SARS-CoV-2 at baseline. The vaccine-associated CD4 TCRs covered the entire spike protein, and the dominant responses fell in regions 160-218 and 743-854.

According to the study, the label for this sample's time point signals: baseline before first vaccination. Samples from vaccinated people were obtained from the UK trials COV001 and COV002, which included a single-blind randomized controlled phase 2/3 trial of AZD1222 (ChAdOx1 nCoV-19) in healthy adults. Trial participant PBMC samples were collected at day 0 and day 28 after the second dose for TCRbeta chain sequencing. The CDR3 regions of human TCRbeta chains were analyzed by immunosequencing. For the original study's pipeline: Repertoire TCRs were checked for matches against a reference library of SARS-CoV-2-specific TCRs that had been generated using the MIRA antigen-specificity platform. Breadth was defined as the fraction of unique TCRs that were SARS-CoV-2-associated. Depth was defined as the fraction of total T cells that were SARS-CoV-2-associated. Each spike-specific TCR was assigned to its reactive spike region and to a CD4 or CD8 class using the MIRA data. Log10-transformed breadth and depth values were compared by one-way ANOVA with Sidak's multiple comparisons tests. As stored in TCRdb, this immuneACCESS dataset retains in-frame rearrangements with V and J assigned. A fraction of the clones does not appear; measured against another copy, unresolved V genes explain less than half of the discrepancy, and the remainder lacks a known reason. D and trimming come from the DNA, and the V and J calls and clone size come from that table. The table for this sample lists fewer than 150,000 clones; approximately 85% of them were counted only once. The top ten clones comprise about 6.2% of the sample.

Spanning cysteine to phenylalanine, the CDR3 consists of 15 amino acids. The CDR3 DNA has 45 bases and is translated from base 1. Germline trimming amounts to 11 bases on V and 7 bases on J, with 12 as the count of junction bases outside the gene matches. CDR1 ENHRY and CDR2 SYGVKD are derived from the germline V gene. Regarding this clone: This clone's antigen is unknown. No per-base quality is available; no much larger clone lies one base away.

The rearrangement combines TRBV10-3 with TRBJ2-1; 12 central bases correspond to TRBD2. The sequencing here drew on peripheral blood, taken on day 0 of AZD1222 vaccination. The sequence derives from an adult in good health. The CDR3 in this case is CAAFPSGGAWNEQFF. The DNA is TGTGCCGCCTTCCCTAGCGGGGGGGCCTGGAATGAGCAGTTCTTC.